The 8 T cell receptor beta chains in this list originate from one sample, sequenced in a study of blood T cell repertoires in COVID-19. TCRdb's copy holds only in-frame clones and misses some; the assay was immunoSEQ multiplex PCR. The sample lists about 150,000 clones, 80% to 90% seen once, with approximately 8% in the top ten. What was sequenced was peripheral blood. Receptors originate from a woman between 55 and 75 years old with COVID-19, enrolled during active disease.

CDR3 bases: TGCGCCAGCAGCCAAGATGGGGGGGTGGCGAATGAGCAGTTCTTC. It encodes CASSQDGGVANEQFF. The chain is built from TRBV4-3 and TRBJ2-1; 7 bases fit TRBD2. The CDR3 sequence is 15 residues long. The V segment lost 0 bases and the J segment 7 bases; nucleotides outside the gene matches: 6. The V gene's germline CDR1 is LGHNA and CDR2 YSLEER.

This chain links TRBV12-3 or TRBV12-4 with TRBJ1-5; D not resolved. Trimming shortened V by 3 bases and J by 6 bases, and 9 bases separated the two germline ends. The CDR3 is made up of 13 amino acids. In DNA form, the CDR3 reads TGTGCCAGCAGTTTTAGTCTCGGTCAGCCCCAGCATTTT. Its protein product is CASSFSLGQPQHF.

This clone was recorded only once. CDR3 sequence: CASSLSGQLGNTIYF. The CDR3, as DNA: TGTGCCAGCAGTTTATCGGGACAGCTAGGAAACACCATATATTTT. The chain recombines TRBV28 with TRBJ1-3; the match to TRBD1 covers 7 bases. Trimming at V came to 1 base and at J to 4 bases, leaving 4 bases not matched to a gene. Per germline, CDR1 MDHEN and CDR2 SYDVKM. This CDR3 has 15 residues.

The chain employs TRBV27 and TRBJ1-1; 7 bases fit TRBD1. The CDR3 covers 14 residues. With 8 bases clipped from V and 4 bases from J, the junction kept 10 bases outside the gene matches. Germline V gives CDR1 MNHEY, CDR2 SMNVEV (reference sequence). The CDR3 DNA follows: TGTGCCAGCGAAAACAGGGGTGAGGGCACTGAAGCTTTCTTT. This encodes CASENRGEGTEAFF.

The chain couples TRBV11-2 to TRBJ1-2, with D possibly TRBD1 on 6 matching bases. V lost 4 bases to trimming and J lost 6 bases, with 12 bases between them. Per germline, CDR1 SGHAT and CDR2 FQNNGV. This CDR3 region has 13 residues. CDR3 DNA: TGTGCCAGCAGCTCCCAACAGGGAAATGGCTACACCTTC. Its translation: CASSSQQGNGYTF.

This clone was observed a single time. The V and J genes are TRBV7-9 and TRBJ2-1; TRBD2 matches 8 bases. V dropped 5 bases and J dropped 8; count of bases not matched to a gene: 11. The CDR3 runs to 15 residues. CDR1 and CDR2 from the germline V gene are SEHNR and FQNEAQ (reference sequence). The CDR3 sequence: CASSAARGGVDEQFF. The CDR3 DNA sequence: TGTGCCAGCAGCGCCGCACGGGGGGGAGTGGATGAGCAGTTCTTC.

This chain links TRBV5-1 with TRBJ2-5, with 7 bases fitting TRBD1. This CDR3 has 15 residues. Losses at the gene ends were 0 bases for V and 7 bases for J; bases not matched to a gene: 9. The V gene's germline CDR1 is SGHRS and CDR2 YFSETQ. The CDR3, as DNA: TGCGCCAGCAGCTTGGTTTGGGACAGCGAAGGGACCCAGTACTTC. It specifies CASSLVWDSEGTQYF.

This chain uses TRBV4-2 with TRBJ2-7, with a possible D match to TRBD1 (5 bases). CDR3 length: 16 residues. The V end lost 1 base, the J end lost 6 bases, and 19 bases lay between the germline ends. From germline, CDR1 is LGHNA and CDR2 YNFKEQ. CDR3 sequence: CASSQVWTYSSGEQYF. DNA of the CDR3: TGTGCCAGCAGCCAAGTATGGACATATAGCTCTGGCGAGCAGTACTTC.